What follows describes a single TCR beta chain. The data stem from a study of T-cell reconstitution after alpha-beta-depleted transplantation in children. CDR3 length equals 17 residues. The V and J ends lost 1 base and 8 bases, in that order; junction bases with no gene match: 12. Preparation of the TCRbeta library was carried out with unique molecular identifiers. TCRdb processed the PCR reads anew with MiXCR; each CDR3 protein has one entry. This sample yields 500,000 or so distinct CDR3 sequences, of which 32% are seen a single time; around 2.5% belongs to the top ten. The material was PBMCs from the stem cell graft donor, obtained from the stem cell graft. The receptor was isolated from a human donor who donated a stem cell graft to a child with aplastic anemia. The V call is TRBV12-3 or TRBV12-4, the J call TRBJ2-1; 9 bases map to TRBD2. The CDR3 spells CASSLVLAGWSADEQFF. The DNA for the CDR3 is TGTGCCAGCAGTTTAGTGCTAGCGGGATGGTCCGCCGATGAGCAGTTCTTC.